This T cell receptor (beta chain) was recorded in a study of shared clonotypes between healthy human individuals. Broader study findings: Clonotypes that were shared across a handful of donors made up around 5.5% of naive CD4 clonotypes. Generally, naive subsets came out with larger estimated richness than memory subsets. Non-shared clonotypes displayed generation probabilities falling below those of clonotypes present in all four donors. Despite large depth, sorted-subset datasets appeared incompletely sequenced.

Here immunoSEQ multiplex PCR was the method, and the copy in TCRdb shows in-frame clones only, minus some. The sample lists roughly 1,800,000 clones, approximately 95% seen once, with less than 1.5% in the top ten. As for this clone: Antigen unknown. Within the sample, other DNA sequences also encode this same CDR3.

The naive CD8 population came from CD45RO-negative cells selected for CCR7, without terminally differentiated effector memory CD45RA+ cells. V lost 1 base to trimming and J lost 4 bases; unmatched junction nucleotides: 4. Germline CDR1 reads SGHTA; CDR2 reads FQGNSA. The CDR3 length is 15 residues. The chain recombines TRBV7-2 with TRBJ2-5; TRBD2 agrees at 9 bases. This sequence originates from a man between 18 and 29 years old in good health. The material sequenced was naive CD8+ T cells sorted from blood. Written as DNA, the CDR3 is TGTGCCAGCAGCTTAGGGCTAGCGGGACGAGAGACCCAGTACTTC. Its translation is CASSLGLAGRETQYF.